These 12 T cell receptor beta chains share one sample of origin, sequenced in a study of cytomegalovirus exposure and HLA in healthy donors. Both 60 Vbeta primers and 13 Jbeta primers went into the PCR. Here immunoSEQ multiplex PCR was the method, and the copy in TCRdb shows in-frame clones only, minus some. The sample consists of 50,000 to 65,000 clones, roughly 84% of them appearing once. Source material: PBMCs. The receptors here all came from a woman aged 18-29 years in good health and CMV-seronegative.

The genes are TRBV6-5 and TRBJ1-1; possible D gene TRBD1, 5 bases. Trimming cost V 6 bases and J 3 bases, with 17 bases left between them. The CDR3 sequence is 15 residues long. CDR1 and CDR2 (germline): MNHEY, SVGAGI. The CDR3 sequence: CASSPEEGFYTEAFF. DNA for the CDR3: TGTGCCAGCAGCCCGGAGGAGGGGTTTTACACTGAAGCTTTCTTT.

This chain connects TRBV7-9 to TRBJ2-4, with TRBD1 matching over 7 bases. CDR1 is SEHNR, CDR2 FQNEAQ, per germline (reference sequence). Trimming at V came to 5 bases and at J to 2 bases, leaving 9 bases not matched to a gene. The CDR3 length is 16 residues. In DNA form, the CDR3 reads TGTGCCAGCAGCGTCTCTACAGGGGTATCCAAAAACATTCAGTACTTC. Its protein is CASSVSTGVSKNIQYF.

The J gene is TRBJ2-3, the V gene TRBV7-3; TRBD2 matches 14 bases. The CDR3 is made up of 17 amino acids. Germline CDR1 is SGHTA and CDR2 is FQGTGA. V trimming: 4 bases; J trimming: 3 bases; junction bases outside the gene matches: 6. CDR3 in DNA: TGTGCCAGCAGCTCCCCGACTAGCGGGAGGGTGACAGATACGCAGTATTTT. Its translation is CASSSPTSGRVTDTQYF. Full variable domain (rest looked up from reference TRBV7-3 and TRBJ2-3): GAGVSQTPSNKVTEKGKYVELRCDPISGHTALYWYRQSLGQGPEFLIYFQGTGAADDSGLPNDRFFAVRPEGSVSTLKIQRTERGDSAVYLCASSSPTSGRVTDTQYFGPGTRLTVL.

CDR3 sequence (DNA): TGTGCCAGCAGTGGCGGGGAAAGAAACATTCAGTACTTC. Its protein is CASSGGERNIQYF. J is TRBJ2-4 and V is TRBV6-5; D may be TRBD2 (6 bases). The CDR3 is made up of 13 amino acids. Per the germline V gene, CDR1 is MNHEY and CDR2 is SVGAGI. V lost 5 bases to trimming and J lost 6 bases, with 11 bases between them.

The J gene is TRBJ2-7, the V gene TRBV5-1, with TRBD2 as a possible D gene (6 bases). The CDR3 runs 14 residues. The germline V and J ends were trimmed by 3 bases and 6 bases, with 16 bases remaining between them. Germline V gene lookup returns CDR1 SGHRS and CDR2 YFSETQ. In DNA, the CDR3 is TGCGCCAGCAGCTCAACCGGGGGAAGGGGCGAGCAGTACTTC. This encodes CASSSTGGRGEQYF. Full variable domain (remainder filled in from reference TRBV5-1 and TRBJ2-7): KAGVTQTPRYLIKTRGQQVTLSCSPISGHRSVSWYQQTPGQGLQFLFEYFSETQRNKGNFPGRFSGRQFSNSRSEMNVSTLELGDSALYLCASSSTGGRGEQYFGPGTRLTVT.

The chain recombines TRBV7-6 with TRBJ1-4, with D possibly matching TRBD1 (6 bases). The V end lost 2 bases, the J end lost 7 bases, and 14 bases lay between the germline ends. Germline V gene data show CDR1 as SGHVS and CDR2 as FNYEAQ. The CDR3 consists of 15 residues. CDR3 region: CASSLRGQRAEKLFF. The CDR3 DNA reads TGTGCCAGCAGCTTACGAGGACAGAGGGCTGAAAAACTGTTTTTT.

This clone is a singleton in its sample. The chain links TRBV11-1 to TRBJ1-2; D ambiguous. Between the trimmed V and J ends, which lost 4 bases and 4 bases, there was a span of 10 bases. The germline gives CDR1 SGHAT, CDR2 FQDESV (reference sequence). This CDR3 has 13 residues. The CDR3 DNA follows: TGTGCCAGCAGCTGGCTTGATGGCTATGGCTACACCTTC. Its protein is CASSWLDGYGYTF.

J is TRBJ2-7 and V is TRBV7-9; 8 bases line up with TRBD2. The CDR3 consists of 15 residues. Losses at the gene ends were 5 bases for V and 2 bases for J; bases not matched to a gene: 8. Germline V gene sequence: CDR1 SEHNR, CDR2 FQNEAQ (reference sequence). The CDR3, as DNA: TGTGCCAGCAGCAAACTAGCGGACAAAGCCTACGAGCAGTACTTC. Translated: CASSKLADKAYEQYF.

This sequence joins TRBV30 and TRBJ1-4; 8 bases align to TRBD1. In germline, CDR1 is GTSNPN, CDR2 SVGIG (reference sequence). Losses at the gene ends were 2 bases for V and 7 bases for J; bases not matched to a gene: 6. There are 14 residues in the CDR3. CDR3 residues: CAWSLGQASEKLFF. The CDR3 region has the DNA TGTGCCTGGAGTCTGGGACAGGCTTCTGAAAAACTGTTTTTT.

This clone was seen just once. Other DNA sequences in the same sample also yield this CDR3. V is TRBV9 and J is TRBJ2-1; D possibly corresponds to TRBD2 (5 bases). Trimming pared 0 bases from V and 7 bases from J, leaving 5 bases between. The CDR3 length is 12 residues. Looked up from germline, CDR1 is SGDLS and CDR2 is YYNGEE. The CDR3 DNA sequence: TGTGCCAGCAGCGTAGCGGGAAATGAGCAGTTCTTC. The encoded protein is CASSVAGNEQFF.

This CDR3 reads CAWTQGPASGANVLTF. The CDR3 DNA follows: TGTGCCTGGACCCAGGGGCCTGCCTCTGGGGCCAACGTCCTGACTTTC. J is TRBJ2-6 and V is TRBV30; possible D gene TRBD1, 6 bases. The ends were cut back, 4 bases at V and 0 bases at J, with 13 bases in the middle. Germline CDR1 GTSNPN, CDR2 SVGIG (reference sequence). The CDR3 runs to 16 residues.

V gene TRBV30 combines with J gene TRBJ1-5, with a weak D call TRBD1 (5 bases). V was trimmed by 3 bases and J by 2 bases, leaving 14 bases between them. Germline V CDR1 and CDR2: GTSNPN, SVGIG (reference sequence). This CDR3 spans 15 amino acids. The CDR3: CAWSGRGRGNQPQHF. The DNA for the CDR3 is TGTGCCTGGAGCGGAAGGGGAAGAGGCAATCAGCCCCAGCATTTT.